Below, 20 T cell receptor beta chains from the same sample are listed, as sequenced in a study of CD8 T cells in Susac syndrome. A quantity of roughly 0.5 to 1 ug RNA underwent reverse transcription using random hexamers. Each CDR3 protein is one row after TCRdb ran MiXCR on the immunoSEQ multiplex PCR reads. Altogether some 200,000 distinct CDR3 sequences are present, 90% to 95% being singletons, with the ten largest covering 0.093%. Sequenced input: CD4+ T cells from PBMCs. These receptors originate from a human donor with multiple sclerosis.

The chain links TRBV3-1 to TRBJ1-5, with D unresolved. The germline CDR1 and CDR2 sequences are LGHDT and YNNKEL (reference sequence). The CDR3 extends over 13 amino acids. The ends were cut back, 0 bases at V and 11 bases at J, with 11 bases in the middle. The CDR3 region has the DNA TGTGCCAGCAGCCAAGATCGGAGTTCCACCCAGCATTTT. It is translated as CASSQDRSSTQHF.

The chain couples TRBV30 to TRBJ2-7, with D maybe TRBD1 (6 bases). With 3 bases removed from V and 4 bases from J, the gap between germline ends came to 7 bases. Germline V lookup: CDR1 GTSNPN, CDR2 SVGIG (reference sequence). The CDR3 totals 11 residues. CDR3 nucleotide sequence: TGTGCCTGGAGCCAGGGGTACGAGCAGTACTTC. This translates into CAWSQGYEQYF. Full variable domain (rest looked up from reference TRBV30 and TRBJ2-7): SQTIHQWPATLVQPVGSPLSLECTVEGTSNPNLYWYRQAAGRGLQLLFYSVGIGQISSEVPQNLSASRPQDRQFILSSKKLLLSDSGFYLCAWSQGYEQYFGPGTRLTVT.

The V call is TRBV6-6, the J call TRBJ2-1; D is possibly TRBD2 (6 bases). The CDR3 length is 15 residues. Trimming pared 0 bases from V and 6 bases from J, leaving 12 bases between. The germline V gene has CDR1 MNHNY and CDR2 SVGAGI (reference sequence). The CDR3 sequence is CASSYSKRAFNEQFF. DNA for the CDR3: TGTGCCAGCAGTTACTCCAAGCGGGCGTTCAATGAGCAGTTCTTC.

The chain combines TRBV10-2 with TRBJ2-3; 11 bases align to TRBD2. CDR1 and CDR2 (germline): WSHSY, SAAADI. The CDR3 consists of 14 residues. Trimming cost V 8 bases and J 6 bases; bases outside gene matches: 7. Here the CDR3 reads CASVTSGGQDTQYF. CDR3 nucleotide sequence: TGCGCCAGCGTCACTAGCGGGGGACAGGATACGCAGTATTTT.

The V gene is TRBV3-1, the J gene TRBJ2-1; D possibly corresponds to TRBD2 (6 bases). Germline CDR1 reads LGHDT; CDR2 reads YNNKEL (reference sequence). This CDR3 has 18 amino acids. V lost 0 bases to trimming and J lost 0 bases, with 15 bases between them. CDR3 sequence reads: CASSQDGRGLYSYNEQFF. CDR3 nucleotide sequence: TGTGCCAGCAGCCAAGATGGGCGGGGCTTATACTCCTACAATGAGCAGTTCTTC.

This chain uses TRBV2 with TRBJ1-2; TRBD1 matches 8 bases. Germline lookup yields CDR1 SNHLY and CDR2 FYNNEI. The V gene end was trimmed by 5 bases and the J gene end by 4 bases; junction bases not matched to a gene: 6. This CDR3 spans 14 amino acids. CDR3 sequence (DNA): TGTGCCAGCAGTCCGACAGGGGTCGGCTATGGCTACACCTTC. Protein: CASSPTGVGYGYTF.

V is TRBV5-4 and J is TRBJ2-1; D possibly matches TRBD1 or TRBD2 (5 bases each). CDR1 and CDR2 (germline): SGHNT, YYREEE (reference sequence). V was shortened by 6 bases and J by 4 bases, with 11 bases between the two germline ends. The CDR3 is 13 residues long. CDR3 nucleotide sequence: TGTGCCAGCACCCCGGGGCCTTACAATGAGCAGTTCTTC. It is translated as CASTPGPYNEQFF.

The chain has TRBV13 and TRBJ2-5; 9 bases match TRBD2. With 0 bases clipped from V and 7 bases from J, the junction kept 9 bases outside the gene matches. Germline V gives CDR1 PRHDT, CDR2 FYEKMQ (reference sequence). The CDR3 runs 16 residues. In nucleotides, the CDR3 is TGTGCCAGCAGCTTAGGGCTAGCGGGACGCCGAGGGACCCAGTACTTC. Protein sequence: CASSLGLAGRRGTQYF.

The chain employs TRBV9 and TRBJ2-7; D gene ambiguous. CDR3 length: 16 residues. Germline CDR1 SGDLS, CDR2 YYNGEE. Trimming removed 0 bases at V and 1 base at J, with 14 bases between. The CDR3 region has the DNA TGTGCCAGCAGCGTAGGGTTCGCGGACGGATCCTACGAGCAGTACTTC. This encodes CASSVGFADGSYEQYF. Full variable domain (outside the CDR3, taken from reference TRBV9 and TRBJ2-7): DSGVTQTPKHLITATGQRVTLRCSPRSGDLSVYWYQQSLDQGLQFLIQYYNGEERAKGNILERFSAQQFPDLHSELNLSSLELGDSALYFCASSVGFADGSYEQYFGPGTRLTVT.

This rearrangement joins TRBV25-1 to TRBJ2-6; tentative D call: TRBD2 (6 bases). Deletions cut 3 bases from V and 4 bases from J, with 10 bases between. The germline gives CDR1 MGHDK, CDR2 SYGVNS. This CDR3 contains 15 residues. Written as DNA, the CDR3 is TGTGCCAGCAGTGATGGAGGGGCCGGGGCCAACGTCCTGACTTTC. Its protein product is CASSDGGAGANVLTF. The whole variable domain, filled in from reference TRBV25-1 and TRBJ2-6, reads EADIYQTPRYLVIGTGKKITLECSQTMGHDKMYWYQQDPGMELHLIHYSYGVNSTEKGDLSSESTVSRIRTEHFPLTLESARPSHTSQYLCASSDGGAGANVLTFGAGSRLTVL.

Details on this clonotype: The junction shows a germline mismatch at one end, possibly a read error. CDR3 protein: CATSAWGTSSSYNEQFF. Here the CDR3 DNA reads TGTGCCACCAGTGCCTGGGGGACTTCCAGCTCCTACAATGAGCAGTTCTTC. The V and J genes are TRBV6-2 or TRBV6-3 and TRBJ2-1; possible D gene TRBD2, 6 bases. CDR3 length: 17 residues. Germline V lookup: CDR1 MNHEY, CDR2 SVGEGT.

The chain joins TRBV15 to TRBJ2-7; 8 nucleotides align to TRBD2. V was clipped by 6 bases and J by 3 bases; unmatched bases: 7. The CDR3 covers 14 residues. The germline V gene encodes CDR1 LNHNV and CDR2 YYDKDF (reference sequence). The CDR3 here is CATRAVAGHYEQYF. The DNA for the CDR3 is TGTGCCACCAGAGCCGTAGCGGGGCACTACGAGCAGTACTTC.

This chain uses TRBV30 with TRBJ2-7, with D possibly TRBD1 on 6 matching bases. CDR1 and CDR2 (germline): GTSNPN, SVGIG (reference sequence). V dropped 2 bases and J dropped 6 bases, with 8 bases sitting between them. This CDR3 has 11 amino acids. Here the CDR3 reads CAWSMGAEQYF. The CDR3 bases are TGTGCCTGGAGTATGGGGGCCGAGCAGTACTTC.

The count of this clonotype is one. The chain carries TRBV5-4 and TRBJ2-5; the D gene could be TRBD1 or TRBD2 (5 bases each). With 0 bases removed from V and 1 base from J, the gap between germline ends came to 10 bases. The CDR3 consists of 15 residues. Germline CDR1 reads SGHNT; CDR2 reads YYREEE (reference sequence). The CDR3 region has the DNA TGTGCCAGCAGCTTGGAGGGGAGCGGCCAAGAGACCCAGTACTTC. It encodes CASSLEGSGQETQYF.

The chain employs TRBV30 and TRBJ2-3; no reliable D call. Germline V CDR1 and CDR2: GTSNPN, SVGIG (reference sequence). The CDR3 has 13 amino acids. The V end was cut by 0 bases, the J end by 6 bases, with 10 bases between. The CDR3 region is CAWSVLGADTQYF. In DNA form, the CDR3 reads TGTGCCTGGAGTGTGTTGGGTGCCGATACGCAGTATTTT.

V gene TRBV2 combines with J gene TRBJ2-1; 7 bases line up with TRBD2. Germline trimming cut 6 bases from V and 4 bases from J; bases unmatched to any gene: 9. Germline CDR1 is SNHLY and CDR2 is FYNNEI. The CDR3 is 15 residues long. The chain's CDR3 is CASSTFTSAYNEQFF. The CDR3 coding sequence is TGTGCCAGCAGCACCTTCACTAGCGCATACAATGAGCAGTTCTTC.

This clonotype was counted a single time. The chain links TRBV20-1 to TRBJ1-2, with 10 bases identical to TRBD1. Germline V gives CDR1 DFQATT, CDR2 SNEGSKA (reference sequence). Losses at the gene ends were 0 bases for V and 7 bases for J; bases not matched to a gene: 8. The CDR3 is 15 residues long. This CDR3 is CSAREDRGTGAGYTF. As DNA, the CDR3 is TGCAGTGCTAGAGAAGATCGAGGGACAGGGGCTGGCTACACCTTC.

The chain employs TRBV18 and TRBJ2-1; possible D gene TRBD2, 6 bases. Germline CDR1 and CDR2: KGHSH and LQKENI. This CDR3 contains 15 residues. Trimming pared 3 bases from V and 0 bases from J, leaving 9 bases between. In DNA, the CDR3 is TGTGCCAGCTCACCCGGGACTTACTCCTACAATGAGCAGTTCTTC. This translates into CASSPGTYSYNEQFF.

The chain uses TRBV6-1 and TRBJ2-1; tentative D call: TRBD2 (5 bases). The germline CDR1 and CDR2 sequences are MNHNS and SASEGT. The CDR3 length is 16 residues. Trimming shortened V by 6 bases and J by 1 base, and 16 bases separated the two germline ends. In DNA, the CDR3 is TGTGCCAGCAGCACGGGTGGAGTAGCGTCCTACAATGAGCAGTTCTTC. It translates to CASSTGGVASYNEQFF.

The chain employs TRBV12-3 or TRBV12-4 and TRBJ1-2; D remains unclear. The CDR3 is made up of 12 amino acids. Trimming left V 3 bases short and J 3 bases short, with 5 bases between. The CDR3 DNA sequence: TGTGCCAGCAGTTTTGGGGACTATGGCTACACCTTC. Protein product: CASSFGDYGYTF.